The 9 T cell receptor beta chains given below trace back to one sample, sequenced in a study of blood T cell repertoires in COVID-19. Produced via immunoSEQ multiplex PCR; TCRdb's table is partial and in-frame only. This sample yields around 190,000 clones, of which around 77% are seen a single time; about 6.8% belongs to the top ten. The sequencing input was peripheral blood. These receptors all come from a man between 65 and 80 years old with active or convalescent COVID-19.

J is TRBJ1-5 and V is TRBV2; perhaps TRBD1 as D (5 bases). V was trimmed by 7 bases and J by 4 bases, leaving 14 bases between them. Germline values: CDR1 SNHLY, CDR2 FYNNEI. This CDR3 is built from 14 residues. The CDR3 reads CASTGFGGNQPQHF. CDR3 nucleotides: TGTGCCAGCACCGGATTCGGGGGGAATCAGCCCCAGCATTTT.

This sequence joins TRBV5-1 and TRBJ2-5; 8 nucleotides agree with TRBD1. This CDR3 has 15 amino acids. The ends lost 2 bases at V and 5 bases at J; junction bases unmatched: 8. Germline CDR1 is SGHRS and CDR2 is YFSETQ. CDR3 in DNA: TGCGCCAGCAGCTTTTCTGGACAGGGAGCGGAGACCCAGTACTTC. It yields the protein CASSFSGQGAETQYF.

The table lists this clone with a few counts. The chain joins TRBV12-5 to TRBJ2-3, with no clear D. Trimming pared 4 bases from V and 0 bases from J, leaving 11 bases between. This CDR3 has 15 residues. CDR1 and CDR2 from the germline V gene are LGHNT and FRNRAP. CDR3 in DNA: TGTGCTAGTGGTTCAACGACACGGAGCACAGATACGCAGTATTTT. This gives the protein CASGSTTRSTDTQYF.

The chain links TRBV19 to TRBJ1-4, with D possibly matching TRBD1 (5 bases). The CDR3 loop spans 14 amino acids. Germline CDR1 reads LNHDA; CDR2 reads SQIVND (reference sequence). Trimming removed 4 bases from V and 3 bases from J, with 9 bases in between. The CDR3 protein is CASSNDRSNEKLFF. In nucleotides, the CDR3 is TGTGCCAGTAGTAACGACAGATCTAATGAAAAACTGTTTTTT. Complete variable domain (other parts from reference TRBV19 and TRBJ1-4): DGGITQSPKYLFRKEGQNVTLSCEQNLNHDAMYWYRQDPGQGLRLIYYSQIVNDFQKGDIAEGYSVSREKKESFPLTVTSAQKNPTAFYLCASSNDRSNEKLFFGSGTQLSVL.

The DNA for the CDR3 is TGTGCCAGCAGCTTAAGGACGGCGATGGGACAGGTCGATCAGCCCCAGCATTTT. Its protein product is CASSLRTAMGQVDQPQHF. The gene calls are TRBV7-8 and TRBJ1-5; 8 bases are shared with TRBD1. Germline V CDR1 and CDR2: SGHVS, FQNEAQ. Trimming at V came to 2 bases and at J to 5 bases, leaving 14 bases not matched to a gene. The CDR3 is made up of 18 amino acids.

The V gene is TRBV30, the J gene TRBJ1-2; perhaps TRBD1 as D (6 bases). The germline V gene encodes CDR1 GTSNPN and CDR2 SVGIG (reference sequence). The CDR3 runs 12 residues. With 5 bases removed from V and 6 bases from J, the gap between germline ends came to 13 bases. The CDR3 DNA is TGTGCCTGGCACCGACAGGAAAATGGCTACACCTTC. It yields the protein CAWHRQENGYTF.

The CDR3 DNA follows: TGTGCCAGTAGTATAGATCTCGCAGGGAACTATGGCTACACCTTC. Translating gives CASSIDLAGNYGYTF. The genes are TRBV19 and TRBJ1-2, with a possible D match to TRBD1 (5 bases). The ends were cut back, 0 bases at V and 2 bases at J, with 10 bases in the middle. Germline V gene data show CDR1 as LNHDA and CDR2 as SQIVND (reference sequence). The CDR3 totals 15 residues.

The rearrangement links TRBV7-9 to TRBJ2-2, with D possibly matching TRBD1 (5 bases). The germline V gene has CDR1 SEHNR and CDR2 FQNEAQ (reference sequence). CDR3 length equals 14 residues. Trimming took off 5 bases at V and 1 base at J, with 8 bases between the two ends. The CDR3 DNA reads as TGTGCCAGCAGCGAGACAGAGAACACCGGGGAGCTGTTTTTT. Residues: CASSETENTGELFF. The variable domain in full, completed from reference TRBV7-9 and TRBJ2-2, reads DTGVSQNPRHKITKRGQNVTFRCDPISEHNRLYWYRQTLGQGPEFLTYFQNEAQLEKSRLLSDRFSAERPKGSFSTLEIQRTEQGDSAMYLCASSETENTGELFFGEGSRLTVL.

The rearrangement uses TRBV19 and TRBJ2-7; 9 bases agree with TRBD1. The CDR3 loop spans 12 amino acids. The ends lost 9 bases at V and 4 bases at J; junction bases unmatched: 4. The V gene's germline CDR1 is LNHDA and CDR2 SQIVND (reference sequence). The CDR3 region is CASSDRGYEQYF. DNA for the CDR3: TGTGCCAGCTCGGACAGGGGTTACGAGCAGTACTTC.